This record covers a single TCR beta chain. V was clipped by 5 bases and J by 4 bases, with 12 bases between them. CDR3 length: 14 amino acids. Germline V gene data show CDR1 as MNHEY and CDR2 as SVGEGT. These data belong to a study of blood T cell repertoires in COVID-19. Study information: Whether acute or convalescent, the COVID-19 samples came from the United States, Italy and Spain. Nucleic acid was either cDNA or gDNA, and it came from T cells, B-cell-depleted T cells, or PBMCs.

Measured with immunoSEQ multiplex PCR; TCRdb has only the in-frame clones, and not every one. Among 400,000 or so clones listed, 80% to 90% were seen once. V usage is TRBV6-2 or TRBV6-3 and J usage is TRBJ2-1; D not certain. This receptor was obtained from a man aged 18-30 years with COVID-19, enrolled during active disease. Sequences were obtained from peripheral blood. The CDR3 loop reads CASSNPGSYNEQFF. The CDR3, as DNA: TGTGCCAGCAGTAATCCCGGGTCTTACAATGAGCAGTTCTTC.